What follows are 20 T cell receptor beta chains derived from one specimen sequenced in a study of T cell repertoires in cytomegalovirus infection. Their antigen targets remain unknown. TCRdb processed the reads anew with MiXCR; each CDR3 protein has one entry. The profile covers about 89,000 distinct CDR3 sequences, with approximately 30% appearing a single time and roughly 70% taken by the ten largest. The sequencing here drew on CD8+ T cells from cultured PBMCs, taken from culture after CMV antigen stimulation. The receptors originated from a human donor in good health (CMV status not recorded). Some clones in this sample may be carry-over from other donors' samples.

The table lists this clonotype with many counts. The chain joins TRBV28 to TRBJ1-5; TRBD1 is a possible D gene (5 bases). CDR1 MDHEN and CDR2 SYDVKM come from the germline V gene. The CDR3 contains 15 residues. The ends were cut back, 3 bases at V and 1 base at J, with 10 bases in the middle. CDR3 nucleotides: TGTGCCAGCAGTTTCGGGGGGATAAGCAATCAGCCCCAGCATTTT. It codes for CASSFGGISNQPQHF.

In DNA, the CDR3 is TGTGCCAGCAGTCAGGACAGTGCAACTAATGAAAAACTGTTTTTT. This encodes CASSQDSATNEKLFF. The chain carries TRBV27 and TRBJ1-4; TRBD1 might be the D (6 bases). The CDR3 sequence is 15 residues long. V was cut by 5 bases and J by 0 bases, with 10 bases left in between. Germline CDR1 is MNHEY and CDR2 is SMNVEV (reference sequence).

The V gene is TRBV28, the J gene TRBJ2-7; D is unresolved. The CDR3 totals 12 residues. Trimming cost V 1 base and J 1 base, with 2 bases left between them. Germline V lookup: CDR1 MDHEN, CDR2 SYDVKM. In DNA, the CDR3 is TGTGCCAGCAGTTTATTTTCCTACGAGCAGTACTTC. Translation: CASSLFSYEQYF.

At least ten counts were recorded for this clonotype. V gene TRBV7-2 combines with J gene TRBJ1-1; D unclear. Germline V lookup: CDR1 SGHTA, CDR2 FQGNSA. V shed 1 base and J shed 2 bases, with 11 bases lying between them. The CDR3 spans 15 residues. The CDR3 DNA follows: TGTGCCAGCAGCTTAGTAGGAGGAGATAACACTGAAGCTTTCTTT. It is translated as CASSLVGGDNTEAFF.

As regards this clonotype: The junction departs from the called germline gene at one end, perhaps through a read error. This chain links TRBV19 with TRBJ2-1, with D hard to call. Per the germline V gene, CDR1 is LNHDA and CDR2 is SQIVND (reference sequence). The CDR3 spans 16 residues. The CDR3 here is CASSTLSIDTYSEQFF. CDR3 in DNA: TGTGCCAGTAGTACCCTCTCGATAGATACCTACAGTGAGCAGTTCTTC.

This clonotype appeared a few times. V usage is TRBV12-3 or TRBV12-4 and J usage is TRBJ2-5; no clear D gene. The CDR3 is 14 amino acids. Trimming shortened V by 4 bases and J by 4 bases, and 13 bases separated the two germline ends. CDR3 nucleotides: TGTGCCAGCAGTTCTCCGGGCCAGAGAGAGACCCAGTACTTC. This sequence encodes CASSSPGQRETQYF.

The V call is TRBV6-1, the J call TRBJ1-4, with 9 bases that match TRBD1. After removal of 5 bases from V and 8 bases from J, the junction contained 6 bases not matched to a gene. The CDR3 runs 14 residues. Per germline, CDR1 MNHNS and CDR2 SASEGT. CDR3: CASSYIGTGEKLFF. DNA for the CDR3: TGTGCCAGCAGTTACATAGGGACAGGGGAAAAACTGTTTTTT.

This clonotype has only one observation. CDR3 bases: TGTGCCAGCACACAGGGGGCAGGAGAAAAACTGTTTTTT. Its translation is CASTQGAGEKLFF. The J gene is TRBJ1-4, the V gene TRBV15; 9 nucleotides match TRBD1. This CDR3 contains 13 residues. V shed 10 bases, J shed 8 bases, and the junction held 8 bases outside the gene matches. Germline V gene sequence: CDR1 LNHNV, CDR2 YYDKDF (reference sequence).

CDR3 sequence reads: CASSATPAGTGTDTQYF. Here the CDR3 DNA reads TGTGCCAGCAGCGCAACCCCAGCGGGGACCGGCACAGATACGCAGTATTTT. J is TRBJ2-3 and V is TRBV7-2, with TRBD2 matching 7 bases. Per germline, CDR1 SGHTA and CDR2 FQGNSA. J lost 1 base, V lost 5 bases, and 12 bases had no gene match. This CDR3 spans 17 amino acids.

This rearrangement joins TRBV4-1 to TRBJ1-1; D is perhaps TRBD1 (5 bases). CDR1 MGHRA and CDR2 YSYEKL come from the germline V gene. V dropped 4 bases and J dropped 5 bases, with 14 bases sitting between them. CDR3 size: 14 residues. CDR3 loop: CASSPGWGLTEAFF. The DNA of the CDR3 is TGCGCCAGCAGCCCTGGCTGGGGCCTGACTGAAGCTTTCTTT.

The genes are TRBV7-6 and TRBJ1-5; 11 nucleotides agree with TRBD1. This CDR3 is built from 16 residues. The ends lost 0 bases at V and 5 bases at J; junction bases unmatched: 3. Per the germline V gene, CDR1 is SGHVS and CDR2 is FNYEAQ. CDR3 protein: CASSLARDRGDQPQHF. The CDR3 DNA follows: TGTGCCAGCAGCTTAGCGAGGGACAGGGGGGATCAGCCCCAGCATTTT.

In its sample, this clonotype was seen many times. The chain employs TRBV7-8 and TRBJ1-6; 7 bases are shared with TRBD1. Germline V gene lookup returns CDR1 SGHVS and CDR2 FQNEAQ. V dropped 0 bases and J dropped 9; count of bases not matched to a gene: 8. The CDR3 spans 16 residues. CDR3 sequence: CASSLALQGVGSPLHF. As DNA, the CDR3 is TGTGCCAGCAGCTTAGCGTTGCAGGGGGTCGGTTCACCCCTCCACTTT. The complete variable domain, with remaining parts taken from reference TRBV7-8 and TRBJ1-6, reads GAGVSQSPRYKVAKRGQDVALRCDPISGHVSLFWYQQALGQGPEFLTYFQNEAQLDKSGLPSDRFFAERPEGSVSTLKIQRTQQEDSAVYLCASSLALQGVGSPLHFGNGTRLTVT.

In DNA form, the CDR3 reads TGTGCCAGCAGTTTGGGACATTTCTATAATTCACCCCTCCACTTT. The encoded protein is CASSLGHFYNSPLHF. This chain joins TRBV28 and TRBJ1-6; D may be TRBD1 (6 bases). The CDR3 runs to 15 residues. CDR1 MDHEN and CDR2 SYDVKM come from the germline V gene. V was pared by 3 bases and J by 3 bases, with 9 bases between.

The CDR3 protein is CASSFGFSGNTIYF. The CDR3 DNA is TGTGCCAGCAGTTTCGGGTTCTCTGGAAACACCATATATTTT. The chain links TRBV12-3 or TRBV12-4 to TRBJ1-3; no reliable D call. The CDR3 runs 14 residues. The V end lost 3 bases, the J end lost 0 bases, and 6 bases lay between the germline ends.

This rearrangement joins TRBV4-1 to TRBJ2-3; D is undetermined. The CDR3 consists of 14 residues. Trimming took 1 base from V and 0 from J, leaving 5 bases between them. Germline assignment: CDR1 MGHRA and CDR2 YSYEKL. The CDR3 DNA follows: TGCGCCAGCAGCCAAGGACGGAGCACAGATACGCAGTATTTT. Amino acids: CASSQGRSTDTQYF.

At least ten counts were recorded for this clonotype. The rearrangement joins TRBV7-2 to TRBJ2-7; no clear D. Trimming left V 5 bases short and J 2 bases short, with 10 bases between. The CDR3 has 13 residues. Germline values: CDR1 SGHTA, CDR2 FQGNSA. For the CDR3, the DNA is TGTGCCAGCAGCGCGGACGGAACCTACGAGCAGTACTTC. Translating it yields CASSADGTYEQYF.

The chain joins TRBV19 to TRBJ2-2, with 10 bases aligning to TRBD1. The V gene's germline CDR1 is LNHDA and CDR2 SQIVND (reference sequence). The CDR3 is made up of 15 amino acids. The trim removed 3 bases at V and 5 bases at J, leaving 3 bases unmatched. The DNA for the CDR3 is TGTGCCAGTAGTATCGGGACAGGGGAGACCGGGGAGCTGTTTTTT. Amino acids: CASSIGTGETGELFF.

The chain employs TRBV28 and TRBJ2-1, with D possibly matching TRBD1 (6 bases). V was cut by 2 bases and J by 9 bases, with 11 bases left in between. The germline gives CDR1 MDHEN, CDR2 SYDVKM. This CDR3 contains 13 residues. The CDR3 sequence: CASSLAGESEQFF. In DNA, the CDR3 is TGTGCCAGCAGTTTAGCAGGGGAGAGTGAGCAGTTCTTC.

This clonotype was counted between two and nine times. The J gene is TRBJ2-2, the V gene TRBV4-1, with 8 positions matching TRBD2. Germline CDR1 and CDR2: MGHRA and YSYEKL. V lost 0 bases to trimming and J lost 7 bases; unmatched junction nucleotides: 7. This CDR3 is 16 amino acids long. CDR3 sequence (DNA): TGCGCCAGCAGCCAAGAGATAGCGGGGAGGGGCGGGGAGCTGTTTTTT. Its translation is CASSQEIAGRGGELFF.

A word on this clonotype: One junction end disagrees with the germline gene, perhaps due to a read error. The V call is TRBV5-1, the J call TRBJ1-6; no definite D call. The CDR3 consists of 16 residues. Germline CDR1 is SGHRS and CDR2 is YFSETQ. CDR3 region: CASSLAQAVQNSPLYF. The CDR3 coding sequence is TGCGCCAGCAGCTTGGCCCAGGCAGTTCAGAATTCACCCCTCTACTTT.